This T cell receptor beta chain was sequenced during a study of blood T cell repertoires in COVID-19. Study summary: Acute-phase and convalescent COVID-19 samples originated in the United States, Italy and Spain.

The V gene end was trimmed by 4 bases and the J gene end by 3 bases; junction bases not matched to a gene: 2. This CDR3 comprises 13 residues. Germline CDR1 reads PRHDT; CDR2 reads FYEKMQ (reference sequence). Per the original data handling: Nucleated cell number was recorded as an estimate derived from reference gene primer amplification. Method: immunoSEQ multiplex PCR; TCRdb's copy keeps in-frame clones and lacks some. V and J calls and clone size are those listed in that table; D and trimming were worked out from the DNA. There are about 99,000 clones in the sample; roughly 84% occur only once, and just under 2% lies in the top ten.

The source of this sequence is a man between 65 and 79 years old with active or convalescent COVID-19. The specimen sequenced was peripheral blood. The chain recombines TRBV13 with TRBJ2-7; TRBD1 matches at 8 bases. CDR3 sequence reads: CASSYRGNYEQYF. The CDR3 nucleotides are TGTGCCAGCAGCTACAGGGGGAACTACGAGCAGTACTTC.